Shown below are 15 T cell receptor beta chains from a single sample sequenced in a study of T cells in Graves' hyperthyroidism and ophthalmopathy. What was amplified from RNA transcripts were TCR beta CDR3 regions. The primer set for the first-round RT-PCR of the TCR CDR3 was HTBI. Each CDR3 protein is one row after TCRdb ran MiXCR on the multiplex PCR reads. The sample yields some 600,000 distinct CDR3 sequences, about 15% seen once. Sequencing used blood. Every receptor here comes from a woman aged 25 to 39 with Graves' hyperthyroidism that later progressed to Graves' ophthalmopathy.

This clonotype occurred many times. The rearrangement uses TRBV5-1 and TRBJ2-5; D call uncertain. V dropped 0 bases and J dropped 5 bases, with 8 bases sitting between them. Germline V gene lookup returns CDR1 SGHRS and CDR2 YFSETQ. The CDR3 runs to 13 residues. The CDR3 DNA sequence: TGCGCCAGCAGCTTGGCGACTTTGGAGACCCAGTACTTC. This translates into CASSLATLETQYF.

This clonotype was seen at least ten times. This chain joins TRBV6-1 and TRBJ2-3; a weak D match, TRBD2 (5 bases). Looked up from germline, CDR1 is MNHNS and CDR2 is SASEGT. V was shortened by 3 bases and J by 0 bases, with 7 bases between the two germline ends. CDR3 length: 14 residues. The CDR3 DNA sequence: TGTGCCAGCAGTGACCGGGGAAGCACAGATACGCAGTATTTT. Amino acid sequence: CASSDRGSTDTQYF.

In its sample, this clonotype was seen many times. The chain employs TRBV7-9 and TRBJ1-1; a weak D match, TRBD1 (5 bases). Trimming took 5 bases from V and 4 from J, leaving 17 bases between them. The CDR3 has 15 residues. Germline loops: CDR1 SEHNR, CDR2 FQNEAQ (reference sequence). For the CDR3, the DNA is TGTGCCAGCAGCGCGTGGGTTGGGGACGCCACTGAAGCTTTCTTT. Protein: CASSAWVGDATEAFF.

This chain connects TRBV7-8 to TRBJ2-1; D remains ambiguous. The CDR3 length is 14 residues. CDR1 is SGHVS, CDR2 FQNEAQ, per germline. V gave up 5 bases and J gave up 7 bases, with 15 bases separating them. The CDR3 bases are TGTGCCAGCAGCCCCTCGGAAGTAGTAAATGAGCAGTTCTTC. This codes for CASSPSEVVNEQFF. The whole variable domain, filled in from reference TRBV7-8 and TRBJ2-1, reads GAGVSQSPRYKVAKRGQDVALRCDPISGHVSLFWYQQALGQGPEFLTYFQNEAQLDKSGLPSDRFFAERPEGSVSTLKIQRTQQEDSAVYLCASSPSEVVNEQFFGPGTRLTVL.

This clonotype was counted ten times or more. The chain joins TRBV7-9 to TRBJ1-6; no firm D call. CDR3 size: 13 residues. Germline V gives CDR1 SEHNR, CDR2 FQNEAQ (reference sequence). The V gene lost 5 bases and the J gene lost 8 bases, with 10 bases spanning the gap. DNA of the CDR3: TGTGCCAGCAGCCCGGGCCCCTATTCACCCCTCCACTTT. Translation: CASSPGPYSPLHF.

The sample holds many counts of this clonotype. V gene TRBV12-3 or TRBV12-4 combines with J gene TRBJ2-5; the match to TRBD2 covers 14 bases. The CDR3 loop spans 17 amino acids. Trimming cost V 5 bases and J 4 bases; bases outside gene matches: 9. This chain's CDR3 is CASSIGLAGGPGETQYF. The CDR3 DNA follows: TGTGCCAGCAGTATTGGACTAGCGGGAGGTCCGGGAGAGACCCAGTACTTC.

Many counts were recorded for this clonotype. V usage is TRBV3-1 and J usage is TRBJ1-1; maybe TRBD1 (6 bases). CDR3 size: 13 residues. The germline V gene encodes CDR1 LGHDT and CDR2 YNNKEL (reference sequence). The V and J ends lost 2 bases and 4 bases respectively, with 8 bases between them. CDR3 residues: CASSQSDSTEAFF. DNA for the CDR3: TGTGCCAGCAGCCAATCGGACAGCACTGAAGCTTTCTTT. The entire variable domain, with the rest obtained from reference TRBV3-1 and TRBJ1-1, is as follows: DTAVSQTPKYLVTQMGNDKSIKCEQNLGHDTMYWYKQDSKKFLKIMFSYNNKELIINETVPNRFSPKSPDKAHLNLHINSLELGDSAVYFCASSQSDSTEAFFGQGTRLTVV.

In this sample, this clonotype turned up many times. The rearrangement uses TRBV19 and TRBJ2-1, with 14 bases lining up with TRBD2. CDR3 length: 15 residues. J gave up 6 bases and V 4 bases, and 2 bases lay outside the gene matches. In germline, CDR1 is LNHDA, CDR2 SQIVND (reference sequence). The CDR3 DNA is TGTGCCAGTAGTAGACTAGCGGGAGGGCCCAATGAGCAGTTCTTC. This translates into CASSRLAGGPNEQFF.

V and J are TRBV20-1 and TRBJ2-7, with 7 bases aligning to TRBD1. Looked up from germline, CDR1 is DFQATT and CDR2 is SNEGSKA (reference sequence). This CDR3 comprises 13 residues. V was clipped by 1 base and J by 6 bases; unmatched bases: 6. The CDR3: CSARVDRSAEQYF. CDR3 DNA sequence: TGCAGTGCTAGAGTGGACAGGTCGGCCGAGCAGTACTTC.

In this sample, this clonotype turned up many times. The V call is TRBV5-1, the J call TRBJ2-3, with unresolved D. CDR1 SGHRS and CDR2 YFSETQ come from the germline V gene. The CDR3 is 14 residues long. Trimming stripped 6 bases from V and 5 bases from J, with 16 bases between. The CDR3 DNA reads as TGCGCCAGCAACAAGCGAGCCGGTCGAGATACGCAGTATTTT. This translates into CASNKRAGRDTQYF.

This clonotype has ten or more counts. The J gene is TRBJ1-1, the V gene TRBV10-3; TRBD1 matches at 10 bases. The CDR3 spans 13 residues. CDR1 is ENHRY, CDR2 SYGVKD, per germline. With V trimmed by 11 bases and J by 5 bases, 8 bases remained unmatched. The CDR3: CAAQGQGWTEAFF. CDR3 bases: TGTGCCGCCCAGGGACAGGGGTGGACTGAAGCTTTCTTT.

Note on this clonotype: An end of the junction differs from the germline gene, which may be a read error. V is TRBV5-4 and J is TRBJ2-1; D remains unclear. The length of the CDR3 is 14 residues. Germline V CDR1 and CDR2: SGHNT, YYREEE (reference sequence). CDR3 amino acids: CASGLVEKTGEQFF. CDR3 DNA: TGTGCCAGCGGCTTGGTAGAGAAAACCGGGGAGCAGTTCTTC.

This clonotype has a count of ten or more. The V gene is TRBV7-2, the J gene TRBJ2-1; no definite D call. V dropped 5 bases and J dropped 0 bases, with 8 bases sitting between them. Germline CDR1 is SGHTA and CDR2 is FQGNSA. There are 14 residues in the CDR3. The DNA for the CDR3 is TGTGCCAGCAGCCTGGACCACTCCTACAATGAGCAGTTCTTC. Its protein product is CASSLDHSYNEQFF.

V usage is TRBV9 and J usage is TRBJ2-6, with D perhaps TRBD1 (5 bases). Germline values: CDR1 SGDLS, CDR2 YYNGEE. Trimming removed 0 bases from V and 0 bases from J, with 7 bases in between. The length of the CDR3 is 16 residues. CDR3 bases: TGTGCCAGCAGCGTAGGGGGCCTCTCTGGGGCCAACGTCCTGACTTTC. This gives the protein CASSVGGLSGANVLTF.

This clonotype was detected many times. This chain uses TRBV10-3 with TRBJ1-5; weak D call: TRBD1 (6 bases). Trimming took off 4 bases at V and 5 bases at J, with 18 bases between the two ends. The germline V gene encodes CDR1 ENHRY and CDR2 SYGVKD. There are 16 residues in the CDR3. CDR3 in DNA: TGTGCCATCAGTGGACACGGGAGGGGGGCCGATCAGCCCCAGCATTTT. Translated, it gives CAISGHGRGADQPQHF.